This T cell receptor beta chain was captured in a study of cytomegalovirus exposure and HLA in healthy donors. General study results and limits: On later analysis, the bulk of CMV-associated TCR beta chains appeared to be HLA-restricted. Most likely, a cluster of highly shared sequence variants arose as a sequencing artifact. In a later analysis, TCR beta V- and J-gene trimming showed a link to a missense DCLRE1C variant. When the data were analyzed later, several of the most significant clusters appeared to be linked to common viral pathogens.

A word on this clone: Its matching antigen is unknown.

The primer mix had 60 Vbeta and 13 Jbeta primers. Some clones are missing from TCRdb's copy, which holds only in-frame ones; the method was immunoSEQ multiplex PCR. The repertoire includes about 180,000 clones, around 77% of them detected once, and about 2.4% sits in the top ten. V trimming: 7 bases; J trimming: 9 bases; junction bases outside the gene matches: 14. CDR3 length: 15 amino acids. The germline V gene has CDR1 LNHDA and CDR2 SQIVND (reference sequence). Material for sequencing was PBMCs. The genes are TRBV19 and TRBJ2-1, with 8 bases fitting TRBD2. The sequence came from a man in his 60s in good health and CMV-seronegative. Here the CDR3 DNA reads TGTGCCAGTAATCGACTAGGGACTAGTGGGGGTGAGCAGTTCTTC. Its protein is CASNRLGTSGGEQFF.